This T cell receptor (beta chain) emerged from a study of vaccination and CD4 T cells after COVID-19. This clonotype was recorded a few times. What it binds is not known. Treatment reported: roughly 11-day PBMC culture with coronavirus spike peptide pools or control peptides (ViraFEST assay). This CDR3 region has 14 residues. In germline, CDR1 is SGHTA, CDR2 FQGTGA. V gave up 5 bases and J gave up 6 bases, with 15 bases separating them. Sequence data for DNA of cultured CD4+ T cells were generated by the Oncomine TCR Beta short-read assay. TCRdb used MiXCR to reprocess the PCR reads, holding one entry per CDR3 protein. This sample has about 11,000 distinct CDR3 sequences; around 45% occur once, and the top ten carry around 20%.

The source of this sequence is a human donor with COVID-19. This specimen was cultured CD4+ T cells from blood, taken after SARS-CoV-2 vaccination. The V call is TRBV7-3, the J call TRBJ2-3, with D perhaps TRBD1 (6 bases). The CDR3 region is CASSQGSPEDTQYF. The CDR3 DNA is TGTGCCAGCAGCCAGGGGTCACCTGAGGATACGCAGTATTTT.